The clone carrying this TCR beta chain was observed many times. Its antigen is undetermined. The sample originates from a study of T cell repertoires in cytomegalovirus infection. Across the study: An indication of both CMV infection and matching HLA type came from public TCR beta signatures.

Study outcomes and limitations: The response measured ex vivo was dominated by TCR beta clonotypes (HLA-C-restricted and CMV-specific). CMV carriers with the relevant HLA were identified by cumulative public TCR beta family frequency.

Each CDR3 protein is one row after TCRdb ran MiXCR on the reads. The repertoire holds 400,000 or so distinct CDR3 sequences, roughly 30% seen once, with around 15% in the top ten. The CDR3 loop spans 15 amino acids. Germline CDR1 is SGHVS and CDR2 is FNYEAQ. J lost 7 bases, V lost 5 bases, and 9 bases had no gene match. Sequences were obtained from PBMCs. The sequence came from a human donor in good health (CMV status not recorded). Some clones in this sample may be carry-over from other donors' samples. The chain couples TRBV7-6 to TRBJ2-2, with 8 bases aligning to TRBD1. CDR3 residues: CASSLGTGSSGELFF. The CDR3 DNA sequence: TGTGCCAGCAGCCTTGGGACAGGATCTAGCGGGGAGCTGTTTTTT. The whole variable domain, filled in from reference TRBV7-6 and TRBJ2-2, reads GAGVSQSPRYKVTKRGQDVALRCDPISGHVSLYWYRQALGQGPEFLTYFNYEAQQDKSGLPNDRFSAERPEGSISTLTIQRTEQRDSAMYRCASSLGTGSSGELFFGEGSRLTVL.